A single sample gave rise to the 25 T cell receptor beta chains below, sequenced in a study of metastatic and nonmetastatic thyroid tumors. Every patient was untreated before thyroid surgery. TCRdb re-called the PCR reads through MiXCR. The table shows 75,000 to 100,000 clones, with roughly 13% occurring only once. The specimen sequenced was blood. The receptors shown here come from a female donor with papillary thyroid cancer or a benign thyroid nodule (not recorded which). Some clones in this sample may be carry-over from other donors' samples.

This clone was seen only a few times. This sequence may be a read error, since a much larger clone differs from it by one base. This rearrangement joins TRBV20-1 to TRBJ2-7, with a tentative D call TRBD2 (6 bases). The CDR3 runs to 13 residues. Per the germline V gene, CDR1 is DFQATT and CDR2 is SNEGSKA (reference sequence). CDR3: CSAIPGLRYERYF. As DNA, the CDR3 is TGCAGTGCTATTCCGGGACTCCGCTACGAGCGGTACTTC.

This clone was observed many times. The V gene is TRBV27, the J gene TRBJ2-7; the D is unclear. Germline loops: CDR1 MNHEY, CDR2 SMNVEV (reference sequence). CDR3 length: 14 amino acids. The germline V and J ends were trimmed by 2 bases and 5 bases, with 13 bases remaining between them. The CDR3 sequence: CASSLRSSWDEQYF. Written as DNA, the CDR3 is TGTGCCAGCAGTTTAAGGAGTAGTTGGGACGAGCAGTACTTC.

V and J are TRBV30 and TRBJ2-1, with D tentatively TRBD2 (5 bases). Germline V gene sequence: CDR1 GTSNPN, CDR2 SVGIG (reference sequence). CDR3 length: 11 amino acids. Trimming took off 2 bases at V and 13 bases at J, with 12 bases between the two ends. This CDR3 is CAWSRSVRQFF. CDR3 nucleotide sequence: TGTGCCTGGAGTCGTAGCGTGAGACAGTTCTTC.

This clone has more than one count but fewer than ten. The chain couples TRBV25-1 to TRBJ2-3; D unresolved. The V gene's germline CDR1 is MGHDK and CDR2 SYGVNS. The CDR3 has 16 residues. The V gene lost 2 bases and the J gene lost 5 bases, with 17 bases spanning the gap. CDR3 DNA sequence: TGTGCCAGCAGTGAAAATCTATCCCTCTGGGTAGATACGCAGTATTTT. Translation gives CASSENLSLWVDTQYF.

In this sample, this clone turned up many times. This may stem from a read error, because a much larger clone lies one nucleotide away. V is TRBV5-1 and J is TRBJ2-7; 9 bases are shared with TRBD2. The CDR3 length is 14 residues. With V trimmed by 0 bases and J by 6 bases, 4 bases remained unmatched. Per germline, CDR1 SGHRS and CDR2 YFSETQ. CDR3 in DNA: TGCGCCAGCAGCTTGGCTCTAGCGGGGAGCGAGCAGTACTTC. This codes for CASSLALAGSEQYF.

This clone was seen more than once but under ten times. This chain links TRBV2 with TRBJ1-2; D call uncertain. The CDR3 sequence is 14 residues long. Germline V gives CDR1 SNHLY, CDR2 FYNNEI. V was shortened by 6 bases and J by 8 bases, with 19 bases between the two germline ends. As DNA, the CDR3 is TGTGCCAGCAGGGAGGGTGGGGTGGCAGGAGGCTACACCTTC. This translates into CASREGGVAGGYTF.

At least ten counts were recorded for this clone. J is TRBJ2-7 and V is TRBV19; D is unresolved. V was pared by 4 bases and J by 4 bases, with 5 bases between. The CDR3 is 11 residues long. Germline V CDR1 and CDR2: LNHDA, SQIVND (reference sequence). CDR3 protein: CASSNLYEQYF. CDR3 sequence (DNA): TGTGCCAGTAGTAACCTGTACGAGCAGTACTTC.

In its sample, this clone was seen many times. The CDR3 region is CASSSNTGELFF. The DNA for the CDR3 is TGTGCCAGCAGCTCAAACACCGGGGAGCTGTTTTTT. The chain carries TRBV7-3 and TRBJ2-2, with D unclear. The V end lost 4 bases, the J end lost 2 bases, and 2 bases lay between the germline ends. The CDR3 covers 12 residues. Per the germline V gene, CDR1 is SGHTA and CDR2 is FQGTGA. Based on the CDR3 plus reference TRBV7-3 and TRBJ2-2, the full variable domain is GAGVSQTPSNKVTEKGKYVELRCDPISGHTALYWYRQSLGQGPEFLIYFQGTGAADDSGLPNDRFFAVRPEGSVSTLKIQRTERGDSAVYLCASSSNTGELFFGEGSRLTVL.

The chain combines TRBV12-3 or TRBV12-4 with TRBJ2-7, with 7 bases that match TRBD2. Unmatched junction bases numbered 9, after V lost 4 bases and J lost 0 bases. The CDR3 sequence is 16 residues long. In DNA form, the CDR3 reads TGTGCCAGCAGTTCTGGGGGGGTGGGGGGCTCCTACGAGCAGTACTTC. Its translation: CASSSGGVGGSYEQYF.

There are many counts of this clone. This chain links TRBV15 with TRBJ2-1; possible D gene TRBD2, 7 bases. V was pared by 5 bases and J by 2 bases, with 13 bases between. The CDR3 is 15 residues long. Per the germline V gene, CDR1 is LNHNV and CDR2 is YYDKDF (reference sequence). CDR3 sequence (DNA): TGTGCCACCAGCTTAGGGGGGGGACCCTACAATGAGCAGTTCTTC. This translates into CATSLGGGPYNEQFF. The full variable domain, completed using reference TRBV15 and TRBJ2-1, is DAMVIQNPRYQVTQFGKPVTLSCSQTLNHNVMYWYQQKSSQAPKLLFHYYDKDFNNEADTPDNFQSRRPNTSFCFLDIRSPGLGDTAMYLCATSLGGGPYNEQFFGPGTRLTVL.

This clone has at least ten counts. V usage is TRBV30 and J usage is TRBJ1-5, with unresolved D. This CDR3 spans 14 amino acids. Germline V gene lookup returns CDR1 GTSNPN and CDR2 SVGIG (reference sequence). The ends were cut back, 1 base at V and 9 bases at J, with 16 bases in the middle. CDR3 region: CAWSEATVLGPQHF. DNA for the CDR3: TGTGCCTGGAGTGAAGCAACAGTCCTAGGGCCCCAGCATTTT.

This clone showed up many times. The J gene is TRBJ1-1, the V gene TRBV3-1; D call uncertain. Germline CDR1 is LGHDT and CDR2 is YNNKEL (reference sequence). This CDR3 is built from 13 residues. Trimming stripped 1 base from V and 1 base from J, with 4 bases between. CDR3 residues: CASSQVANTEAFF. CDR3 coding DNA: TGTGCCAGCAGCCAAGTCGCGAACACTGAAGCTTTCTTT.

This clone was observed a handful of times. It may be a read error: a sequence one base away is much more abundant. The sample contains more than one DNA sequence encoding this CDR3. This chain joins TRBV20-1 and TRBJ2-1; 8 bases match TRBD2. The germline V gene has CDR1 DFQATT and CDR2 SNEGSKA (reference sequence). This CDR3 contains 13 residues. The CDR3 reads CSTRGGVNNEQFF. In DNA, the CDR3 is TGCTCGACTCGGGGGGGTGTTAATAATGAGCAGTTCTTC.

The sample holds a few counts of this clone. This may stem from a read error, because a much larger clone lies one nucleotide away. Other nucleotide sequences from this sample produce the same CDR3. The chain recombines TRBV7-3 with TRBJ2-2, with D tentatively TRBD1 or TRBD2 (6 bases each). Germline CDR1 reads SGHTA; CDR2 reads FQGTGA. This CDR3 is built from 15 residues. CDR3 region: CASSYGGPGPGELFF. The CDR3 nucleotides read TGTGCCAGCAGCTATGGGGGGCCGGGGCCCGGAGAGCTGTTTTTT.

This clone occurred a few times. This may arise from a read error, as a much more abundant clone is one base away. The chain couples TRBV19 to TRBJ2-1; a weak D match, TRBD2 (5 bases). The CDR3 length is 15 residues. The ends were cut back, 7 bases at V and 0 bases at J, with 13 bases in the middle. Germline CDR1 reads LNHDA; CDR2 reads SQIVND (reference sequence). The CDR3 protein is CASTIGVTSYNEQFF. The CDR3 DNA sequence: TGTGCCAGTACTATCGGGGTCACCTCCTACAATGAGCAGTTCTTC.

This clone has a count of ten or more. The rearrangement links TRBV4-3 to TRBJ1-6; D is unclear. Between the trimmed V and J ends, which lost 1 base and 3 bases, there was a span of 10 bases. The CDR3 runs to 16 residues. CDR1 LGHNA and CDR2 YSLEER come from the germline V gene. The CDR3 DNA reads as TGCGCCAGCAGCCAAGTTCTATCCGGCTATAATTCACCCCTCCACTTT. Protein product: CASSQVLSGYNSPLHF.

This clone was counted once. One end of the junction fails to match germline, which may point to a read error. V gene TRBV20-1 combines with J gene TRBJ1-6; D unresolved. Germline CDR1 DFQATT, CDR2 SNEGSKA (reference sequence). The CDR3 runs to 12 residues. The CDR3 DNA reads as TGCAGCGCTGTGGATTTTGGGTCACCCCTTCACTTT. Protein sequence: CSAVDFGSPLHF.

This sequence joins TRBV7-3 and TRBJ2-2; D gene ambiguous. The CDR3 length is 13 residues. Germline V CDR1 and CDR2: SGHTA, FQGTGA. V dropped 5 bases and J dropped 1 base, with 5 bases sitting between them. In nucleotides, the CDR3 is TGTGCCAGCAGCGCCGGGAACACCGGGGAGCTGTTTTTT. It is translated as CASSAGNTGELFF.

This clone was counted between two and nine times. With a much larger clone just one base away, this may be a read error. The same CDR3 can be traced to other DNA sequences in this sample. The chain has TRBV19 and TRBJ1-5; D not resolved. CDR3 length equals 12 residues. The germline CDR1 and CDR2 sequences are LNHDA and SQIVND (reference sequence). V lost 1 base and J lost 4, with 2 bases in between. CDR3 sequence: CASSIVNQPQHF. The CDR3 DNA follows: TGTGCCAGTAGTATAGTTAATCAGCCCCAGCATTTT.

A word on this clone: A clone one base away is much larger, so this may be a read error. The rearrangement joins TRBV20-1 to TRBJ1-1; 8 bases align to TRBD1. This CDR3 is built from 12 residues. From germline, CDR1 is DFQATT and CDR2 SNEGSKA (reference sequence). CDR3 protein: CSAKSGGARALF. In DNA form, the CDR3 reads TGCAGTGCTAAATCAGGGGGCGCTAGGGCTCTCTTT.

At least ten counts were recorded for this clone. Here the CDR3 DNA reads TGCGCCAGCAGCCGGTGGACAGGCGTAAACACTGAAGCTTTCTTT. Protein sequence: CASSRWTGVNTEAFF. This chain connects TRBV5-1 to TRBJ1-1; 7 bases map to TRBD1. Germline V gene sequence: CDR1 SGHRS, CDR2 YFSETQ. CDR3 length: 15 amino acids. V gave up 4 bases and J gave up 2 bases; unmatched junction bases: 8.

This clone was seen repeatedly, ten times or more. The chain carries TRBV4-3 and TRBJ2-7; 14 nucleotides align to TRBD2. Germline lookup yields CDR1 LGHNA and CDR2 YSLEER. V dropped 3 bases and J dropped 6; count of bases not matched to a gene: 4. CDR3 length: 15 amino acids. The CDR3 DNA is TGCGCCAGCAGCCAGACTAGCGGGAGGGCTGGCGAGCAGTACTTC. Its protein product is CASSQTSGRAGEQYF.

This clone showed up many times. The chain recombines TRBV11-2 with TRBJ2-1, with 9 bases identical to TRBD1. The CDR3 spans 15 residues. Trimming removed 11 bases from V and 9 bases from J; junction bases left unmatched: 17. From germline, CDR1 is SGHAT and CDR2 FQNNGV. The CDR3 sequence: CAWGAGTGLTSEQFF. In DNA form, the CDR3 reads TGTGCCTGGGGAGCGGGGACAGGGTTAACCTCTGAGCAGTTCTTC.

This clone has only a few counts. This may come from a read error, since a much larger clone is one base off. This chain connects TRBV20-1 to TRBJ2-5, with D tentatively TRBD2 (6 bases). Germline assignment: CDR1 DFQATT and CDR2 SNEGSKA (reference sequence). The CDR3 is 12 amino acids. Trimming took off 6 bases at V and 3 bases at J, with 11 bases between the two ends. CDR3 in amino acids: CSALAEKETQYF. DNA of the CDR3: TGCAGTGCCTTAGCGGAAAAAGAGACCCAGTACTTC.

Of note for this clone: A junction boundary mismatches the germline segment, possibly from a read error. Additional DNA sequences in this sample encode the identical CDR3. The V call is TRBV30, the J call TRBJ2-3; the match to TRBD1 covers 7 bases. The CDR3 spans 13 residues. Per germline, CDR1 GTSNPN and CDR2 SVGIG (reference sequence). The CDR3 bases are TGTGCCTGGAGCGCTGTTGGGACAGATACTCAGTATTTT. Protein: CAWSAVGTDTQYF.